These T cell receptor beta chains were read from a single sample in a study of shared clonotypes between healthy human individuals. Clones were read by immunoSEQ multiplex PCR, and TCRdb kept only the in-frame ones, dropping some. This sample has around 1,100,000 clones, with approximately 75% found just once. The sequenced sample was memory CD4+ T cells from PBMCs. The origin of the receptors is a man younger than 30 in good health. Some clones in this sample may be carry-over from other donors' samples. The conserved cysteine and the conserved F or W are not part of the CDR3 here. Expanded clones get a size class; other rows say once, few or many, or leave the size out.

TRBV18	TRBJ2-7	10	-	ASSPTRDEQY
TRBV30	TRBJ2-3	12	-	AWLTSGSSDTQY
TRBV7-8	TRBJ2-7	13	-	ASSTTSGRLPGQY
TRBV27	TRBJ2-7	12	-	ASSSYQGAYEQY
TRBV5-6	TRBJ2-5	15	-	ASSLAGSGRPSETQY
TRBV28	TRBJ2-7	10	-	ASSVASYEQY
TRBV30	TRBJ1-3	9	-	AWSFGKHHI
TRBV29-1	TRBJ1-2	14	once	SVWAPAAGTNYGYT
TRBV7-9	TRBJ2-1	13	many	ASSLRLAGAGEQF
TRBV7-3	TRBJ2-2	13	-	ASSLTGSGTGELF
TRBV11-2	TRBJ2-5	15	-	ASSFGVRTGGGETQY
TRBV6-6	TRBJ2-2	14	-	ASSLGLVKSTGELF
TRBV4-1	TRBJ2-7	13	-	ASSQGTGWTYEQY
TRBV10-3	TRBJ1-4	13	-	AISESKAGNEKLF
TRBV5-1	TRBJ2-7	11	-	ASSDRQGYEQY
TRBV6-5	TRBJ2-5	11	-	ASSPGSMGTQY
TRBV5-1	TRBJ2-2	12	-	ASGQGLNTGELF
TRBV27	TRBJ2-7	11	-	ASSWRQGYEQY
TRBV19	TRBJ2-7	12	-	ASSSGAVHYEQY
TRBV6-5	TRBJ1-3	13	-	ASSYGGSSGNTIY
TRBV30	TRBJ2-3	10	few	AWRVGRDTQY
TRBV7-3	TRBJ2-2	15	-	ASSQRAGGIVTGELF
TRBV27	TRBJ2-3	13	-	ASSPLDGRTDTQY
TRBV2	TRBJ2-1	14	-	ATTLWSSPSYNEQF
TRBV6-4	TRBJ2-7	15	once	ASSDPIGQGWTYEQY
TRBV6-1	TRBJ1-5	13	-	ASSEGGAGTKSQH
TRBV5-6	TRBJ2-5	17	once	ASSLDRTSGSRFGETQY
TRBV10-3	TRBJ2-3	10	-	AISGGPDTQY
TRBV28	TRBJ2-7	14	-	ASNIYSGGAGYEQY
TRBV5-1	TRBJ2-2	14	-	ASSLEGAPGAGELF
TRBV18	TRBJ1-3	14	-	ASSPLVATRGNTIY
TRBV6-5	TRBJ1-1	13	-	ASSYSRRLNTEAF
TRBV5-1	TRBJ1-5	11	once	ASSLSVDQPQH
TRBV19	TRBJ1-5	13	-	ASSVQTTQNQPQH
TRBV27	TRBJ2-1	13	-	ASRDQGDSYNEQF
TRBV11-2	TRBJ1-6	11	-	ASGGQGRSPLH
TRBV7-2	TRBJ2-5	12	many	ASSKGWYQETQY
TRBV6-6	TRBJ2-7	11	-	ASSALTWVEQY
TRBV11-1	TRBJ2-2	13	-	ASQAGGMNTGELF
TRBV5-4	TRBJ2-5	11	-	ASSLRARETQY
TRBV2	TRBJ2-1	15	-	ASSRGLAGVGYNEQF
TRBV10-3	TRBJ2-2	17	-	AISESLGRTAKDAGELF
TRBV5-1	TRBJ1-1	12	-	ATKRGTGVTEAF
TRBV28	TRBJ1-5	10	-	ASSERSRDQH
TRBV4-3	TRBJ1-4	13	-	ASSLGVGDWEKLF
TRBV21-1	TRBJ2-7	10	-	PSGTGGYEQY
TRBV18	TRBJ1-3	14	-	ASSPNLDRVGNTIY
TRBV7-3	TRBJ2-2	13	-	ASSLRQGASGELF
TRBV2	TRBJ2-7	12	-	ASSAQGGSYEQY
TRBV11-3	TRBJ2-3	13	-	ASSLGSGRGDTQY
TRBV6-5	TRBJ2-7	13	once	ASSYIGTGRQEQY